These 9 T cell receptor beta chains came from one sample sequenced in a study of cytomegalovirus exposure and HLA in healthy donors. Researchers ran the PCR with 60 Vbeta and 13 Jbeta primers. Clones were read by immunoSEQ multiplex PCR, and TCRdb kept only the in-frame ones, dropping some. The data contain some 190,000 clones, around 76% of them singletons. Source material: PBMCs. The receptors stem from a woman aged 25 to 39 in good health and CMV-seropositive.

This clone came up once. This rearrangement joins TRBV4-2 to TRBJ2-3; D might be TRBD1 (6 bases). Germline loops: CDR1 LGHNA, CDR2 YNFKEQ. The ends were cut back, 0 bases at V and 6 bases at J, with 13 bases in the middle. This CDR3 is 15 amino acids long. In nucleotides, the CDR3 is TGTGCCAGCAGCCAAGAGGGGGCGGGCGACGATACGCAGTATTTT. Translating it yields CASSQEGAGDDTQYF.

The V gene is TRBV9, the J gene TRBJ2-7; 10 positions agree with TRBD1. J lost 6 bases, V lost 4 bases, and 22 bases had no gene match. CDR3 length: 19 residues. CDR1 is SGDLS and CDR2 is YYNGEE in the germline V gene. The DNA for the CDR3 is TGTGCCAGCAGCCCCATGTCCCGGGACAGGGGTAGTAGCCATCCCGAGCAGTACTTC. Amino acid sequence: CASSPMSRDRGSSHPEQYF.

The chain employs TRBV5-6 and TRBJ2-3; possible D gene TRBD2, 6 bases. V shed 4 bases and J shed 0 bases, with 21 bases lying between them. The CDR3 loop spans 18 amino acids. Germline assignment: CDR1 SGHDT and CDR2 YYEEEE. CDR3 nucleotide sequence: TGTGCCAGCAGCGGGGGGACTGCCGACTGGGGTAGCACAGATACGCAGTATTTT. Protein product: CASSGGTADWGSTDTQYF.

The J gene is TRBJ2-1, the V gene TRBV4-2; 9 nucleotides align to TRBD2. Per germline, CDR1 LGHNA and CDR2 YNFKEQ. The CDR3 length is 18 residues. Trimming cost V 3 bases and J 2 bases; bases outside gene matches: 11. Here the CDR3 DNA reads TGTGCCAGCAGCCATCAAGGGCGGGGGGGCCCCACCTACAATGAGCAGTTCTTC. It specifies CASSHQGRGGPTYNEQFF.

The V call is TRBV5-6, the J call TRBJ1-1, with TRBD1 identical over 9 bases. CDR1 SGHDT and CDR2 YYEEEE come from the germline V gene. Trimming removed 0 bases from V and 12 bases from J; junction bases left unmatched: 6. The CDR3 totals 13 residues. The CDR3 DNA reads as TGTGCCAGCAGCTTGGGCACAGGGGGCCCGTCTTTCTTT. Translated: CASSLGTGGPSFF.

The V and J genes are TRBV9 and TRBJ2-1; a weak D match, TRBD2 (6 bases). The length of the CDR3 is 17 residues. Deletions cut 0 bases from V and 0 bases from J, with 13 bases between. Germline V gene data show CDR1 as SGDLS and CDR2 as YYNGEE. The CDR3 DNA sequence: TGTGCCAGCAGCGTAGCCGGGACTGGTAGCTCCTACAATGAGCAGTTCTTC. This translates into CASSVAGTGSSYNEQFF.

Comments on this clone: Other nucleotide sequences in the sample specify the same CDR3. This rearrangement joins TRBV19 to TRBJ2-1; D remains unclear. Germline CDR1 LNHDA, CDR2 SQIVND (reference sequence). V was pared by 3 bases and J by 0 bases, with 6 bases between. This CDR3 region has 14 residues. CDR3 sequence reads: CASSIGGSYNEQFF. The CDR3 DNA reads as TGTGCCAGTAGTATTGGCGGCTCCTACAATGAGCAGTTCTTC.

This clone was seen a handful of times. The rearrangement uses TRBV28 and TRBJ2-3; no definite D call. V lost 4 bases and J lost 1, with 6 bases in between. The CDR3 runs to 13 residues. Germline CDR1 is MDHEN and CDR2 is SYDVKM. The CDR3 DNA reads as TGTGCCAGCAGTTCCCTTCGCACAGATACGCAGTATTTT. This gives the protein CASSSLRTDTQYF.

The gene calls are TRBV5-1 and TRBJ2-7; 12 nucleotides align to TRBD2. The germline V gene has CDR1 SGHRS and CDR2 YFSETQ. V shed 1 base and J 3 bases; nucleotides not matched to a gene: 2. This CDR3 spans 15 amino acids. The CDR3 here is CASSLMTSGGYEQYF. The DNA for the CDR3 is TGCGCCAGCAGCTTGATGACTAGCGGGGGCTACGAGCAGTACTTC.